This T cell receptor (beta chain) was sequenced during a study of blood T cell repertoires in COVID-19. Study at large: Material from acute and convalescent COVID-19 was sourced from the United States, Italy and Spain. The cDNA or gDNA used as material had been derived from T cells, B-cell-depleted T cells, or PBMCs.

TCRdb's table, derived via immunoSEQ multiplex PCR, lists solely in-frame clones and lacks some. The table includes 200,000 or so clones, roughly 80% detected once. With 3 bases clipped from V and 5 bases from J, the junction kept 5 bases outside the gene matches. From germline, CDR1 is KGHSH and CDR2 LQKENI. CDR3 length: 15 amino acids. The sample consisted of peripheral blood. The clonotype originates from a woman in her 70s with acute or convalescent COVID-19. The chain recombines TRBV18 with TRBJ2-7; 12 nucleotides line up with TRBD1. The CDR3 DNA reads TGTGCCAGCTCACCGGGACAGGGGGCGGAGGACGAGCAGTACTTC. It translates to CASSPGQGAEDEQYF. Full variable domain (missing parts from reference TRBV18 and TRBJ2-7): NAGVMQNPRHLVRRRGQEARLRCSPMKGHSHVYWYRQLPEEGLKFMVYLQKENIIDESGMPKERFSAEFPKEGPSILRIQQVVRGDSAAYFCASSPGQGAEDEQYFGPGTRLTVT.